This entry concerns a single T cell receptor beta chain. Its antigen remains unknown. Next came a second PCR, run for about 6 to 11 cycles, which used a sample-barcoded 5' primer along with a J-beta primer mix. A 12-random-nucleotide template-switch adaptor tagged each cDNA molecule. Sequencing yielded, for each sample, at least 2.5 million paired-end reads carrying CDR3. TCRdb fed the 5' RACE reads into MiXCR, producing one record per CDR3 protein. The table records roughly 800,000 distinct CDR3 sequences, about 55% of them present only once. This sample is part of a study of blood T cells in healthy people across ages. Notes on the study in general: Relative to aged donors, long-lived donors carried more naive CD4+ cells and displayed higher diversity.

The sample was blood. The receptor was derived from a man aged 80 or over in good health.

This chain's CDR3 is CASSYQSGGAKNIQYF. DNA for the CDR3: TGTGCCAGCAGTTACCAAAGCGGGGGAGCCAAAAACATTCAGTACTTC. This rearrangement joins TRBV6-5 to TRBJ2-4; TRBD2 aligns across 8 bases. CDR3 size: 16 residues. The V gene's germline CDR1 is MNHEY and CDR2 SVGAGI. V was pared by 2 bases and J by 0 bases, with 3 bases of the junction left unmatched.